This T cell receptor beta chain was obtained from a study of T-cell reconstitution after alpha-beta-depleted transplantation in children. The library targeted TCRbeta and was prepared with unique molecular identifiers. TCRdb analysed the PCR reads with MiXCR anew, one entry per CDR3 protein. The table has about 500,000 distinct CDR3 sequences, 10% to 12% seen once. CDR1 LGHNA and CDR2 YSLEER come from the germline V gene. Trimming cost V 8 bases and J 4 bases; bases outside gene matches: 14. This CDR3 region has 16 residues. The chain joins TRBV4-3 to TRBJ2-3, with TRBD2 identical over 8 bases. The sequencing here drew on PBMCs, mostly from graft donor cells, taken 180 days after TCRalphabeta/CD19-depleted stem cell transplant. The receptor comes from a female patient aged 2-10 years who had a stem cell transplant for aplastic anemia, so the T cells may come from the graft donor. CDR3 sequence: CASSYSGTSKADTQYF. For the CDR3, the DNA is TGCGCCAGCTCCTACTCCGGGACTAGTAAAGCAGATACGCAGTATTTT.